This entry lists 20 T cell receptor beta chains sequenced from one sample in a study of blood T cell repertoires in COVID-19 (dated by TCRdb to 2020 to 2021). The library was built by means of the immunoSEQ multiplex PCR assay. The table was pulled from immuneACCESS by TCRdb, which kept in-frame rearrangements only. Such tables lose some clones; where checked, under half of the loss comes from unresolved V genes, and the rest has no known cause. The sample has around 20,000 clones on record, about 91% of them singletons. The ten largest account for almost 8.5% of the sample. Sequencing used peripheral blood. The receptors were gathered from a human donor in a cohort sampled during active COVID-19. The donor label of this sample is uncertain.

The chain carries TRBV6-5 and TRBJ2-1, with D perhaps TRBD2 (6 bases). Trimming pared 6 bases from V and 5 bases from J, leaving 17 bases between. This CDR3 has 15 residues. Germline lookup yields CDR1 MNHEY and CDR2 SVGAGI. CDR3 DNA sequence: TGTGCCAGCAGCCACTTTGGGGGGACGGACAATGAGCAGTTCTTC. Its protein product is CASSHFGGTDNEQFF.

This chain joins TRBV12-5 and TRBJ2-2, with D perhaps matching TRBD1 (6 bases). Germline lookup yields CDR1 LGHNT and CDR2 FRNRAP. The CDR3 contains 17 residues. Trimming removed 2 bases at V and 0 bases at J, with 13 bases between. CDR3 coding DNA: TGTGCTAGTGGTTTGTTTCAGGGGCCCTCGAACACCGGGGAGCTGTTTTTT. It encodes CASGLFQGPSNTGELFF. Full variable domain (outside the CDR3, taken from reference TRBV12-5 and TRBJ2-2): DARVTQTPRHKVTEMGQEVTMRCQPILGHNTVFWYRQTMMQGLELLAYFRNRAPLDDSGMPKDRFSAEMPDATLATLKIQPSEPRDSAVYFCASGLFQGPSNTGELFFGEGSRLTVL.

This rearrangement joins TRBV9 to TRBJ2-2; D is ambiguous. The germline V gene has CDR1 SGDLS and CDR2 YYNGEE. The CDR3 contains 12 residues. V was cut by 1 base and J by 6 bases, with 4 bases left in between. This CDR3 reads CASSVYSGELFF. In DNA form, the CDR3 reads TGTGCCAGCAGCGTATATTCCGGGGAGCTGTTTTTT. The full variable domain, completed using reference TRBV9 and TRBJ2-2, is DSGVTQTPKHLITATGQRVTLRCSPRSGDLSVYWYQQSLDQGLQFLIQYYNGEERAKGNILERFSAQQFPDLHSELNLSSLELGDSALYFCASSVYSGELFFGEGSRLTVL.

The chain links TRBV19 to TRBJ1-5, with TRBD1 matching over 11 bases. The CDR3 contains 15 residues. Germline CDR1 LNHDA, CDR2 SQIVND (reference sequence). The V and J ends lost 3 bases and 6 bases, in that order; junction bases with no gene match: 4. The CDR3: CASSIGQGATQPQHF. The DNA for the CDR3 is TGTGCCAGTAGTATTGGACAGGGGGCTACTCAGCCCCAGCATTTT.

This clone has just one count. The chain links TRBV18 to TRBJ1-5; D might be TRBD1 (5 bases). The CDR3 runs to 14 residues. Germline V CDR1 and CDR2: KGHSH, LQKENI. V was cut by 0 bases and J by 6 bases, with 9 bases left in between. The CDR3, as DNA: TGTGCCAGCTCACCACCAGGCGGGGGTCAGCCCCAGCATTTT. Its protein is CASSPPGGGQPQHF.

The chain links TRBV19 to TRBJ2-6; D not resolved. The CDR3 extends over 14 amino acids. Trimming took 5 bases from V and 4 from J, leaving 9 bases between them. From germline, CDR1 is LNHDA and CDR2 SQIVND (reference sequence). CDR3 DNA: TGTGCCAGTAGTCGAACTTTAGGGGCCAACGTCCTGACTTTC. This gives the protein CASSRTLGANVLTF.

V is TRBV11-2 and J is TRBJ2-7, with 10 bases fitting TRBD1. This CDR3 contains 15 residues. Germline V gene data show CDR1 as SGHAT and CDR2 as FQNNGV. The V segment lost 1 base and the J segment 4 bases; nucleotides outside the gene matches: 4. CDR3 DNA: TGTGCCAGCAGCTTAGGACAGGGGGCACAATACGAGCAGTACTTC. Amino acids: CASSLGQGAQYEQYF. Variable domain in full (rest from reference TRBV11-2 and TRBJ2-7): EAGVAQSPRYKIIEKRQSVAFWCNPISGHATLYWYQQILGQGPKLLIQFQNNGVVDDSQLPKDRFSAERLKGVDSTLKIQPAKLEDSAVYLCASSLGQGAQYEQYFGPGTRLTVT.

With respect to this clone: Other DNA variants within this sample encode the same CDR3. This chain uses TRBV28 with TRBJ1-1; possible D gene TRBD1, 6 bases. Germline V CDR1 and CDR2: MDHEN, SYDVKM. The CDR3 runs to 15 residues. V lost 5 bases, J lost 1 base, and 14 bases lay in between. The CDR3 DNA reads as TGTGCCAGCAGTCCCCGAGGGGGGGGGAACACTGAAGCTTTCTTT. Protein product: CASSPRGGGNTEAFF.

The rearrangement joins TRBV24-1 to TRBJ2-3; tentatively, D is TRBD2 (6 bases). Trimming cost V 1 base and J 0 bases, with 10 bases left between them. This CDR3 comprises 16 residues. Germline V gene data show CDR1 as KGHDR and CDR2 as SFDVKD. This chain's CDR3 is CATSDFGRGSTDTQYF. The CDR3 nucleotides read TGTGCCACCAGTGATTTTGGGCGGGGAAGCACAGATACGCAGTATTTT.

This chain uses TRBV28 with TRBJ1-4; 8 nucleotides line up with TRBD1. The CDR3 length is 14 residues. Germline CDR1 and CDR2: MDHEN and SYDVKM. V lost 3 bases to trimming and J lost 7 bases; unmatched junction nucleotides: 4. The CDR3: CASSFGQGIEKLFF. Written as DNA, the CDR3 is TGTGCCAGCAGTTTCGGACAGGGTATTGAAAAACTGTTTTTT. Using reference TRBV28 and TRBJ1-4 for the parts outside the CDR3, the full variable domain is DVKVTQSSRYLVKRTGEKVFLECVQDMDHENMFWYRQDPGLGLRLIYFSYDVKMKEKGDIPEGYSVSREKKERFSLILESASTNQTSMYLCASSFGQGIEKLFFGSGTQLSVL.

This sequence joins TRBV25-1 and TRBJ2-3; D is undetermined. Germline CDR1 MGHDK, CDR2 SYGVNS. The CDR3 loop spans 15 amino acids. Trimming removed 5 bases at V and 6 bases at J, with 18 bases between. CDR3 protein: CASSLVSPPEDTQYF. The DNA of the CDR3 is TGTGCCAGCAGTTTAGTTAGCCCTCCGGAGGATACGCAGTATTTT.

The gene calls are TRBV5-6 and TRBJ2-5, with 12 bases fitting TRBD2. The CDR3 is made up of 15 amino acids. Per germline, CDR1 SGHDT and CDR2 YYEEEE. Unmatched junction bases numbered 4, after V lost 2 bases and J lost 5 bases. DNA of the CDR3: TGTGCCAGCAGCTTTCTAGCGGGAGGGCCGGAGACCCAGTACTTC. This translates into CASSFLAGGPETQYF.

The chain couples TRBV5-4 to TRBJ2-1, with TRBD2 matching over 8 bases. Germline assignment: CDR1 SGHNT and CDR2 YYREEE (reference sequence). The J segment lost 9 bases and the V segment lost 0 bases, leaving 5 bases of the junction unmatched. The CDR3 is 14 residues long. CDR3 nucleotides: TGTGCCAGCAGCTTGGGGACTAGCATAATTGAGCAGTTCTTC. It codes for CASSLGTSIIEQFF.

The chain carries TRBV11-2 and TRBJ2-7, with 11 positions matching TRBD1. The CDR3 is made up of 15 amino acids. Losses at the gene ends were 5 bases for V and 3 bases for J; bases not matched to a gene: 6. The V gene's germline CDR1 is SGHAT and CDR2 FQNNGV. The CDR3, as DNA: TGTGCCAGCAGCGGACGGACAGGGGGCTTCTACGAGCAGTACTTC. Protein sequence: CASSGRTGGFYEQYF.

V usage is TRBV5-1 and J usage is TRBJ2-5, with a tentative D call TRBD1 (6 bases). The germline V gene has CDR1 SGHRS and CDR2 YFSETQ. The CDR3 totals 14 residues. Between the trimmed V and J ends, which lost 0 bases and 5 bases, there was a span of 11 bases. The CDR3 sequence is CASSLGGGAETQYF. The CDR3 bases are TGCGCCAGCAGCTTGGGAGGGGGTGCTGAGACCCAGTACTTC. Filled out from reference TRBV5-1 and TRBJ2-5, the complete variable domain reads KAGVTQTPRYLIKTRGQQVTLSCSPISGHRSVSWYQQTPGQGLQFLFEYFSETQRNKGNFPGRFSGRQFSNSRSEMNVSTLELGDSALYLCASSLGGGAETQYFGPGTRLLVL.

The rearrangement links TRBV28 to TRBJ2-3; TRBD2 matches at 13 bases. This CDR3 has 18 residues. Germline-derived CDR1 and CDR2 are MDHEN and SYDVKM. J lost 0 bases, V lost 3 bases, and 6 bases had no gene match. DNA for the CDR3: TGTGCCAGCAGTTTTTCGAGGACTAGCGGGGGTAGCACAGATACGCAGTATTTT. Protein product: CASSFSRTSGGSTDTQYF.

V is TRBV11-3 and J is TRBJ2-3, with a weak D call TRBD2 (5 bases). This CDR3 spans 14 amino acids. Germline values: CDR1 SGHNT, CDR2 YENEEA. Trimming stripped 5 bases from V and 5 bases from J, with 14 bases between. In nucleotides, the CDR3 is TGTGCCAGCAGCCTGATCAAAGGAGGAGATACGCAGTATTTT. Translating gives CASSLIKGGDTQYF. Based on the CDR3 plus reference TRBV11-3 and TRBJ2-3, the full variable domain is EAGVVQSPRYKIIEKKQPVAFWCNPISGHNTLYWYLQNLGQGPELLIRYENEEAVDDSQLPKDRFSAERLKGVDSTLKIQPAELGDSAVYLCASSLIKGGDTQYFGPGTRLTVL.

The chain has TRBV5-4 and TRBJ2-5, with TRBD2 matching over 12 bases. The CDR3 sequence is 16 residues long. The junction had 13 bases not matched to a gene; V was cut back by 5 bases and J by 8 bases. CDR1 is SGHNT, CDR2 YYREEE, per germline (reference sequence). The CDR3 is CASSPTSGSLGGTQYF. CDR3 nucleotide sequence: TGTGCCAGCAGTCCGACTAGCGGGAGTCTAGGGGGAACCCAGTACTTC.

This clone occurred a few times. The chain is built from TRBV4-2 and TRBJ1-5, with 7 bases aligning to TRBD1. Germline-derived CDR1 and CDR2 are LGHNA and YNFKEQ. Trimming cost V 1 base and J 4 bases; bases outside gene matches: 1. This CDR3 has 14 residues. In DNA form, the CDR3 reads TGTGCCAGCAGCCAAGGGGACAGTAATCAGCCCCAGCATTTT. Protein product: CASSQGDSNQPQHF.

The J gene is TRBJ1-3, the V gene TRBV19, with a possible D match to TRBD1 (5 bases). V dropped 5 bases and J dropped 2 bases, with 16 bases sitting between them. This CDR3 is built from 16 residues. The germline V gene encodes CDR1 LNHDA and CDR2 SQIVND (reference sequence). CDR3 DNA: TGTGCCAGTAGTCCGGACATCGTCGCCGCTGGAAACACCATATATTTT. It encodes CASSPDIVAAGNTIYF.